The rows below give T cell receptor beta chains drawn from one sample of a study of blood T cell repertoires in COVID-19. Assay: immunoSEQ multiplex PCR; the TCRdb copy retains only in-frame clones and omits some. This sample has 200,000 to 300,000 clones, with 80% to 90% found just once. Sequencing was done on a sample of peripheral blood. All receptors come from a man between 60 and 70 years old with acute or convalescent COVID-19. The CDR3 runs from the conserved cysteine through the conserved F or W. The D gene is left open where the match is weak. Clone size is shown for a subset of rows, as once, few, many or a class of expanded clone.

clone size,V gene,D gene,J gene,CDR3 protein,CDR3 DNA
.,TRBV7-2,.,TRBJ1-5,CASSVQGIANQPQHF,TGTGCCAGCAGTGTACAGGGTATAGCGAATCAGCCCCAGCATTTT
.,TRBV10-2,.,TRBJ2-2,CASELTGELFF,TGCGCCAGCGAGCTCACCGGGGAGCTGTTTTTT
.,TRBV14,.,TRBJ2-5,CASSINVRETQYF,TGTGCCAGCAGCATAAACGTCAGGGAGACCCAGTACTTC
.,TRBV7-3,TRBD1,TRBJ2-1,CASSPGTGIGEQFF,TGTGCCAGCAGCCCAGGGACAGGGATTGGTGAGCAGTTCTTC
.,TRBV6-4,TRBD2,TRBJ2-1,CASRGTLVAGDSYNEQFF,TGTGCCAGCAGGGGTACTTTGGTAGCGGGAGATAGCTACAATGAGCAGTTCTTC
.,TRBV27,.,TRBJ1-1,CASSKQENTEAFF,TGTGCCAGCAGCAAACAGGAGAACACTGAAGCTTTCTTT
few,TRBV5-6,.,TRBJ2-3,CASSIRSRDTQYF,TGTGCCAGCAGCATAAGGAGCAGAGATACGCAGTATTTT
once,TRBV10-3,TRBD2,TRBJ2-2,CAIRLADLNTGELFF,TGTGCCATCAGGCTAGCGGATTTAAACACCGGGGAGCTGTTTTTT
.,TRBV7-2,TRBD2,TRBJ2-3,CASSFIAGTQYF,TGTGCCAGCAGCTTTATAGCGGGTACGCAGTATTTT
.,TRBV5-1,.,TRBJ1-6,CASSLTPQGRNSPLHF,TGCGCCAGCAGCTTGACCCCGCAGGGGCGAAATTCACCCCTCCACTTT
.,TRBV27,TRBD1,TRBJ1-1,CASRTGGAGEAFF,TGTGCCAGCAGGACAGGGGGCGCGGGTGAAGCTTTCTTT
.,TRBV19,.,TRBJ1-3,CASTSGSSGNTIYF,TGTGCCAGCACAAGCGGAAGCTCTGGAAACACCATATATTTT
.,TRBV7-2,.,TRBJ2-2,CASSLTQANTGELFF,TGTGCCAGCAGCTTAACACAGGCGAACACCGGGGAGCTGTTTTTT
.,TRBV6-6,.,TRBJ1-2,CASSYGGGVGGYTF,TGTGCCAGCAGTTACGGTGGGGGCGTTGGTGGCTACACCTTC
.,TRBV6-6,.,TRBJ1-5,CASSRATQGTSNQPQHF,TGTGCCAGCAGTCGTGCCACCCAGGGTACGAGCAATCAGCCCCAGCATTTT
.,TRBV30,.,TRBJ1-2,CAWSVGGGYTF,TGTGCCTGGAGTGTAGGAGGCGGCTACACCTTC
.,TRBV3-1/TRBV3-2,.,TRBJ2-3,CASSQEEGHTDTQYF,TGTGCCAGCAGCCAAGAGGAGGGGCACACAGATACGCAGTATTTT
.,TRBV2,TRBD1,TRBJ2-7,CASSERQGPDEQYF,TGTGCCAGCAGTGAAAGACAGGGCCCCGACGAGCAGTACTTC
.,TRBV11-2,TRBD2,TRBJ2-1,CASSLGLAGNNEQFF,TGTGCCAGCAGCCTAGGACTAGCGGGCAACAATGAGCAGTTCTTC
.,TRBV5-1,.,TRBJ1-1,CASSWGGRQLNTEAFF,TGCGCCAGCAGCTGGGGGGGCAGACAGCTGAACACTGAAGCTTTCTTT
.,TRBV27,.,TRBJ2-7,CASSLGPAGYEQYF,TGTGCCAGCAGTTTGGGGCCAGCGGGCTACGAGCAGTACTTC
.,TRBV9,TRBD1,TRBJ1-2,CASSAQGGGYTF,TGTGCCAGCAGCGCCCAAGGGGGCGGCTACACCTTC
.,TRBV18,TRBD1,TRBJ1-1,CASSPQGQGGTEAFF,TGTGCCAGCTCACCCCAGGGACAGGGTGGTACTGAAGCTTTCTTT
.,TRBV2,.,TRBJ2-5,CASSVFMAGRETQYF,TGTGCCAGCAGTGTCTTCATGGCAGGGAGGGAGACCCAGTACTTC
.,TRBV15,.,TRBJ2-6,CATSRDPLSGANVLTF,TGTGCCACCAGCAGAGATCCCCTCTCTGGGGCCAACGTCCTGACTTTC
few,TRBV7-3,.,TRBJ1-1,CASSFKGGNTEAFF,TGTGCCAGCAGCTTCAAGGGAGGGAACACTGAAGCTTTCTTT
.,TRBV5-6,.,TRBJ1-1,CASRLVGGTEAFF,TGTGCCAGCAGACTTGTGGGGGGCACTGAAGCTTTCTTT
once,TRBV4-2,TRBD2,TRBJ2-7,CASSQGLAGGYEQYF,TGTGCCAGCAGCCAAGGACTAGCGGGAGGCTACGAGCAGTACTTC
.,TRBV18,TRBD1,TRBJ2-5,CASSRTGQQETQYF,TGTGCCAGCTCACGGACGGGACAGCAAGAGACCCAGTACTTC
once,TRBV6-2/TRBV6-3,TRBD2,TRBJ2-1,CASSYSGVGIAGKPYNEQFF,TGTGCCAGCAGTTACTCAGGTGTTGGGATAGCGGGAAAACCTTACAATGAGCAGTTCTTC
few,TRBV27,TRBD1,TRBJ1-2,CASSLKGASYGYTF,TGTGCCAGCAGTTTAAAGGGGGCTAGCTATGGCTACACCTTC
.,TRBV24-1,.,TRBJ1-2,CATSDAEGYGYTF,TGTGCCACCAGTGACGCAGAGGGCTATGGCTACACCTTC
.,TRBV9,TRBD1,TRBJ1-4,CASSVRDSGPATNEKLFF,TGTGCCAGCAGCGTGAGGGACAGTGGACCCGCAACTAATGAAAAACTGTTTTTT
.,TRBV7-2,TRBD2,TRBJ2-7,CASSPTSGPYEQYF,TGTGCCAGCAGCCCAACTAGCGGGCCCTACGAGCAGTACTTC
.,TRBV19,.,TRBJ2-5,CASSMGTPQETQYF,TGTGCCAGTAGTATGGGGACACCTCAAGAGACCCAGTACTTC
few,TRBV28,.,TRBJ2-7,CASNRRWEWGEQYF,TGTGCCAGCAATCGGAGGTGGGAGTGGGGCGAGCAGTACTTC
.,TRBV21-1,.,TRBJ2-7,CASSKAQKRENEQYF,TGTGCCAGCAGCAAAGCTCAAAAACGGGAAAACGAGCAGTACTTC
once,TRBV11-2,TRBD1,TRBJ2-4,CASSLDWNRGTGQYF,TGTGCCAGCAGCTTAGATTGGAACAGGGGGACGGGTCAGTACTTC
.,TRBV3-1/TRBV3-2,.,TRBJ1-1,CASKTAGVLNTEAFF,TGTGCCAGCAAGACTGCAGGGGTCCTGAACACTGAAGCTTTCTTT
.,TRBV9,TRBD1,TRBJ2-5,CASSVGTGGRGHQETQYF,TGTGCCAGCAGCGTTGGAACCGGTGGCAGGGGGCACCAAGAGACCCAGTACTTC
.,TRBV7-2,TRBD2,TRBJ2-3,CASSLDRRESDTQYF,TGTGCCAGCAGCTTAGATCGGCGGGAGTCAGATACGCAGTATTTT
.,TRBV4-1,.,TRBJ1-1,CASSPSPDGTEAFF,TGCGCCAGCAGCCCCTCTCCTGACGGGACTGAAGCTTTCTTT
.,TRBV27,.,TRBJ1-1,CASSITGPNTEAFF,TGTGCCAGCAGTATTACAGGGCCCAACACTGAAGCTTTCTTT
.,TRBV19,.,TRBJ1-1,CASSSDRGERGERKAFF,TGTGCCAGTAGTTCGGACAGAGGGGAAAGGGGCGAGAGGAAAGCTTTCTTT
.,TRBV29-1,.,TRBJ1-2,CSANYAGRRGGYTF,TGCAGCGCTAACTACGCCGGGAGAAGAGGGGGCTACACCTTC
.,TRBV4-1,TRBD1,TRBJ2-7,CASSQARQGYEQYF,TGCGCCAGCAGCCAAGCTCGACAGGGATACGAGCAGTACTTC
.,TRBV27,.,TRBJ2-7,CASTPGRDPAYEQYF,TGTGCCAGCACGCCTGGGCGGGACCCGGCCTACGAGCAGTACTTC
.,TRBV27,TRBD2,TRBJ2-4,CASHRLAGVIQYF,TGTGCCAGCCACCGACTAGCGGGCGTCATTCAGTACTTC
.,TRBV7-9,.,TRBJ1-4,CASSYGQTSEKLFF,TGTGCCAGCAGCTACGGACAGACGTCCGAAAAACTGTTTTTT
.,TRBV19,TRBD2,TRBJ2-1,CASSISGTRGYNEQFF,TGTGCCAGTAGTATTAGCGGGACTAGAGGCTACAATGAGCAGTTCTTC
.,TRBV20-1,.,TRBJ2-2,CSASSGGVDTGELFF,TGCAGTGCTAGTTCCGGCGGGGTTGACACCGGGGAGCTGTTTTTT
.,TRBV6-4,.,TRBJ2-7,CASSDSKELYEQYF,TGTGCCAGCAGTGACTCGAAAGAGTTGTACGAGCAGTACTTC
.,TRBV5-1,TRBD2,TRBJ2-5,CASSLMRGGSQETQYF,TGCGCCAGCAGCTTGATGCGGGGGGGTTCTCAAGAGACCCAGTACTTC
once,TRBV4-3,TRBD1,TRBJ1-2,CASSQRTGGVGYTF,TGCGCCAGCAGCCAGCGGACAGGGGGCGTTGGCTACACCTTC
.,TRBV29-1,TRBD1,TRBJ2-1,CSVGGQDDRFF,TGCAGCGTTGGGGGACAGGACGACAGGTTCTTC